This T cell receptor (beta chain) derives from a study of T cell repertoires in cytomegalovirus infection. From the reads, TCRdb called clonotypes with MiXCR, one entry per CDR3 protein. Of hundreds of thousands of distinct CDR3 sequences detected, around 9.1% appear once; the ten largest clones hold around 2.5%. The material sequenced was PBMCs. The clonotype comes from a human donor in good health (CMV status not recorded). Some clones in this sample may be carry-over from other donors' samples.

The CDR3 loop reads CSAKTARPYEQYV. CDR3 bases: TGCAGTGCTAAAACCGCCAGACCCTACGAGCAGTACGTC. The V gene is TRBV20-1, the J gene TRBJ2-7; D gene ambiguous. CDR3 length equals 13 residues. With 4 bases removed from V and 2 bases from J, the gap between germline ends came to 12 bases. Germline V gives CDR1 DFQATT, CDR2 SNEGSKA (reference sequence).